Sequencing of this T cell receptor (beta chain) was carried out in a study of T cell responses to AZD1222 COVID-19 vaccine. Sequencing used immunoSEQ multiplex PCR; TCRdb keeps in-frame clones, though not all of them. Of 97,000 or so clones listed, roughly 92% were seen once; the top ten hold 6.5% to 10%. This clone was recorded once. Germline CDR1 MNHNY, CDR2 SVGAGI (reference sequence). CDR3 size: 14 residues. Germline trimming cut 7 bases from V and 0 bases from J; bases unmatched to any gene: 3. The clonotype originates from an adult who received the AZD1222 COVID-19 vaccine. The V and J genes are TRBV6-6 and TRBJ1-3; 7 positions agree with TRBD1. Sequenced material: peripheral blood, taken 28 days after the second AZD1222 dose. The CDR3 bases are TGTGCCAGCAACGACAGGGCCTCTGGAAACACCATATATTTT. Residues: CASNDRASGNTIYF.